These T cell receptor beta chains were read from a single sample in a study of OX40 agonist ivuxolimab in advanced cancers. Measured with immunoSEQ multiplex PCR; TCRdb has only the in-frame clones, and not every one. The sample records 50,000 or so clones, about 82% being singletons. Sequences were derived from CD4+ or CD8+ T cells sorted from blood, sampled in a trial of the OX40 agonist ivuxolimab. The receptors shown here come from an adult with an advanced solid tumor such as melanoma, head and neck, liver or kidney cancer. CDR3s include the opening cysteine and the closing phenylalanine or tryptophan. D genes are given only for firm matches. Where a row states a size, it is once, few, many or the class of an expanded clone; other rows omit it.

. | . | TRBJ1-1 | TRBV19 | TGTGCCAGTAGTAAAAAGCACGCGGACACTGAAGCTTTCTTT | CASSKKHADTEAFF
. | . | TRBJ1-2 | TRBV2 | TGTGCCAGCAGTGAAAACAGTGGCTACACCTTC | CASSENSGYTF
. | . | TRBJ2-5 | TRBV9 | TGTGCCAGCAGCGTAGGGATGCAGGGCGGGGAGACCCAGTACTTC | CASSVGMQGGETQYF
. | . | TRBJ2-5 | TRBV5-1 | TGCGCCAGCAGCTTCAGACACGGCCCCCGAGAGACCCAGTACTTC | CASSFRHGPRETQYF
. | once | TRBJ2-5 | TRBV7-9 | TGTGCCAGCAGCTCCCAGGTGGGGGAGACCCAGTACTTC | CASSSQVGETQYF
. | . | TRBJ2-1 | TRBV4-1 | TGCGCCAGCAGCCAAGAAGGACGAAATTCCGCGCGCAATGAGCAGTTCTTC | CASSQEGRNSARNEQFF
. | once | TRBJ2-7 | TRBV4-2 | TGTGCCAGCAGCCAAGAGTCGTCCGTATCGGGCGAGCAGTACTTC | CASSQESSVSGEQYF
. | once | TRBJ1-1 | TRBV19 | TGTGCCAGTAGTATACAGCTTTTAGCCTATGAAGCTTTCTTT | CASSIQLLAYEAFF
. | . | TRBJ1-3 | TRBV29-1 | TGCAGCGTTGAAAAGAGTAGAAACTCTGGAAACACCATATATTTT | CSVEKSRNSGNTIYF
TRBD1 | few | TRBJ1-5 | TRBV30 | TGTGCCTGGAGTCAGGACAGGTATCAGCCCCAGCATTTT | CAWSQDRYQPQHF
. | . | TRBJ2-2 | TRBV7-9 | TGTGCCAGCAGCCCCGGGGTGACGAACACCGGGGAGCTGTTTTTT | CASSPGVTNTGELFF
. | . | TRBJ1-2 | TRBV2 | TGTGCCAGCAGTGACATACGTTCACCGTATGGCTACACCTTC | CASSDIRSPYGYTF
. | . | TRBJ1-2 | TRBV6-5 | TGTGCCAGCTTGGAGGTGGCAGCTCGGGACTATGGCTACACCTTC | CASLEVAARDYGYTF
. | . | TRBJ2-7 | TRBV7-9 | TGTGCCAGCAGCGCAGGGGCAACCTCCTACGAGCAGTACTTC | CASSAGATSYEQYF
. | . | TRBJ2-1 | TRBV4-1 | TGCGCCAGCAGCCGCAACAATGAGCAGTTCTTC | CASSRNNEQFF
TRBD2 | few | TRBJ2-2 | TRBV7-2 | TGTGCCAGCAGCTCTAGCGGGGCCCAGACCGGGGAGCTGTTTTTT | CASSSSGAQTGELFF
. | . | TRBJ2-4 | TRBV11-3 | TGTGCCAGCAGCTCCGCCCCTCCGGGACAATGGTTAGCCAAAAACATTCAGTACTTC | CASSSAPPGQWLAKNIQYF
. | . | TRBJ1-1 | TRBV30 | TGTGCCTGGAGTGGTGGGGGTGAAGCTTTCTTT | CAWSGGGEAFF
. | once | TRBJ2-5 | TRBV11-2 | TGTGCCAGCAGCTTAGGGGTCCAAGAGACCCAGTACTTC | CASSLGVQETQYF
. | . | TRBJ2-6 | TRBV2 | TGTGCCAGCAGGGCAGGGGCTGGGGCCAACGTCCTGACTTTC | CASRAGAGANVLTF
. | . | TRBJ2-7 | TRBV6-1 | TGTGCCAGCAGTGAAACTTACGAGCAGTACTTC | CASSETYEQYF
. | . | TRBJ1-2 | TRBV7-3 | TGTGCCAGCAGACCAAGATCTAGTTGTTACAGGGACCCACTCTATGGCTACACCTTC | CASRPRSSCYRDPLYGYTF
. | . | TRBJ1-3 | TRBV6-5 | TGTGCCAGCAAGGGCCCGGGGGGCACCATATATTTT | CASKGPGGTIYF
. | . | TRBJ1-1 | TRBV30 | TGTGCCTGGAGTGTATTAGGGATGCGAGGGACTGAAGCTTTCTTT | CAWSVLGMRGTEAFF
. | . | TRBJ2-3 | TRBV7-9 | TGTGCCAGCAGCTTGTCGGGGAATACGCAGTATTTT | CASSLSGNTQYF
. | . | TRBJ1-4 | TRBV5-1 | TGCGCCAGCAAGCGTGGGGGGATGATGGGTGAAAAACTGTTTTTT | CASKRGGMMGEKLFF
. | . | TRBJ2-7 | TRBV29-1 | TGCAGTATCAGGAGTGAGTACGAGCAGTACTTC | CSIRSEYEQYF
. | . | TRBJ2-1 | TRBV11-2 | TGTGCCAGCAGCAACATTCAATTCCTAGGCAATGAGCAGTTCTTC | CASSNIQFLGNEQFF
. | . | TRBJ1-6 | TRBV11-3 | TGTGCCAGCAGCTTAGATCAAGGAGGGAGGTCCTATAATTCACCCCTCCACTTT | CASSLDQGGRSYNSPLHF
. | . | TRBJ1-3 | TRBV18 | TGTGCCAGCTCAGGGATCTCTGGAAACACCATATATTTT | CASSGISGNTIYF
. | . | TRBJ2-7 | TRBV5-5 | TGTGCCAGCAGCTTGTCCCCACAGACAGCGTACGAGCAGTACTTC | CASSLSPQTAYEQYF
TRBD2 | few | TRBJ2-5 | TRBV7-2 | TGTGCCAGCAGCAAACAGGGACTAGCGGGGGGGCGGGAGACCCAGTACTTC | CASSKQGLAGGRETQYF
TRBD1 | . | TRBJ1-5 | TRBV30 | TGTGCCTGGAGTAAGGTGACAGGGGGGCTTAGCAATCAGCCCCAGCATTTT | CAWSKVTGGLSNQPQHF
TRBD1 | few | TRBJ1-5 | TRBV6-6 | TGTGCCAGCAGTTCCTCGGGACAGCTAAATCAGCCCCAGCATTTT | CASSSSGQLNQPQHF
TRBD1 | . | TRBJ1-1 | TRBV18 | TGTGCCAGCTCACTGTCGGGACAGGGGGCGCCGAACACTGAAGCTTTCTTT | CASSLSGQGAPNTEAFF
. | once | TRBJ2-7 | TRBV18 | TGTGCCAGCTCACCAAGAGACCCCTCTTCCTACGAGCAGTACTTC | CASSPRDPSSYEQYF
. | . | TRBJ1-2 | TRBV11-2 | TGTGCCAGCAGCTTAGAACGGCAGGGAGGCTACACCTTC | CASSLERQGGYTF
. | . | TRBJ2-1 | TRBV7-3 | TGTGCCAGCAGCCGTACACTTACGCTTTACAATGAGCAGTTCTTC | CASSRTLTLYNEQFF
. | . | TRBJ1-3 | TRBV9 | TGTGCCAGCAGCGTAGAGGGGAACCGAGCTGGAAACACCATATATTTT | CASSVEGNRAGNTIYF